This TCR beta chain was obtained from a study of control samples from healthy donors and cancer patients (dated by TCRdb to the early 2020s). The library was built by means of the immunoSEQ multiplex PCR assay. Imported from immuneACCESS, the table was reduced by TCRdb to in-frame sequences with V and J called. These copies leave out some clones; in studies compared against another copy, an unresolved V gene accounts for under half, and the cause of the remainder is not known. Here the sample has 150,000 to 200,000 clones; 92% occur a single time. The ten largest clones add up to 0.68% of the sample. About this clone itself: No antigen is known for it. No qualities accompany the bases; no much larger clone lies one base away.

The cysteine opens and the phenylalanine closes a CDR3 of 15 amino acids. Only the CDR3 region is kept as DNA, spanning 45 bases read in frame from base 1. This TCR came from a woman under 40 in good health. The chain is made from TRBV21-1 and TRBJ1-6; the tabulated D call, TRBD1, remains unverified against the DNA. TRBV21-1 is noted as a pseudogene. Sequencing used blood. For the CDR3, the sequence is CASSTRDRADSPLHF. The nucleotide sequence is given as TGTGCCAGCAGTACACGGGACAGGGCTGATTCACCCCTCCACTTT.